This T cell receptor (beta chain) was identified in a study of immune heterogeneity within non-small cell lung tumors. The study's findings and limits: Individual patients' high-frequency T-cell receptor beta clonotypes were largely distinct from one another. Local T-cell clonality correlated moderately but significantly with local tumor mutational burden (R around 0.33). Both recurring identical dominant CDR3 beta clonotypes and site-unique high-frequency clones were observed across tumor sites within a patient.

Regarding this clonotype: Its antigen is unidentified.

Template material comprised bulk tumor genomic DNA at roughly 650 ng per sample. Several spatially distant biopsies were obtained per primary tumor intraoperatively. These patients got curative surgery after being newly diagnosed with untreated non-small cell lung cancer. Samples were obtained from newly diagnosed non-small cell lung cancer patients who were having surgery with curative intent. Multiplex PCR amplified the TCR beta CDR3 region. Its first round ran for roughly 9 cycles with 32 V and 13 J primers. TCRdb used MiXCR to reprocess the multiplex PCR reads, holding one entry per CDR3 protein. The sample yields under 4,000 distinct CDR3 sequences, 50% to 65% seen once. The length of the CDR3 is 16 residues. Germline trimming cut 3 bases from V and 5 bases from J; bases unmatched to any gene: 12. Germline values: CDR1 SGHKS, CDR2 YYEKEE (reference sequence).

The sequence was collected from a man aged 55 to 70 with non-small cell lung cancer. Sequenced sample: lung tumor tissue. The chain combines TRBV5-5 with TRBJ2-7; TRBD2 matches 9 bases. The CDR3 spells CASSSIITGLADEQYF. DNA for the CDR3: TGTGCCAGCAGCTCCATAATAACGGGACTAGCAGACGAGCAGTACTTC.